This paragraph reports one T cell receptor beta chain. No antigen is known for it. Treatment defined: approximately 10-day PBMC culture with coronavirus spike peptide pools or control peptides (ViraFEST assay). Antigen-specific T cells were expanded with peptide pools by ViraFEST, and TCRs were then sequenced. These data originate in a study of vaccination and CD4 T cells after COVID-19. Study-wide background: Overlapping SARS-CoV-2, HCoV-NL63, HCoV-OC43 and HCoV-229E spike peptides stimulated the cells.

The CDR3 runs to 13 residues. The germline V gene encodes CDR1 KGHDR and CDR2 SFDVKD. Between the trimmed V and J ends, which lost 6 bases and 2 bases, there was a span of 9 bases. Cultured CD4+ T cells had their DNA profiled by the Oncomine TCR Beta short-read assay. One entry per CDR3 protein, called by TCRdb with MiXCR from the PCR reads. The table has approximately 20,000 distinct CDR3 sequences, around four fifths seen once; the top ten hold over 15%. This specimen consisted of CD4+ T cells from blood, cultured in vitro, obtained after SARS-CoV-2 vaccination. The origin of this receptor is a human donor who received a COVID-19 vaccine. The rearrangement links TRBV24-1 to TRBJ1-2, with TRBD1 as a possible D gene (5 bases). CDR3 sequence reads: CATSPEGNYGYTF. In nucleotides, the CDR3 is TGTGCCACCAGTCCCGAGGGGAACTATGGCTACACCTTC.